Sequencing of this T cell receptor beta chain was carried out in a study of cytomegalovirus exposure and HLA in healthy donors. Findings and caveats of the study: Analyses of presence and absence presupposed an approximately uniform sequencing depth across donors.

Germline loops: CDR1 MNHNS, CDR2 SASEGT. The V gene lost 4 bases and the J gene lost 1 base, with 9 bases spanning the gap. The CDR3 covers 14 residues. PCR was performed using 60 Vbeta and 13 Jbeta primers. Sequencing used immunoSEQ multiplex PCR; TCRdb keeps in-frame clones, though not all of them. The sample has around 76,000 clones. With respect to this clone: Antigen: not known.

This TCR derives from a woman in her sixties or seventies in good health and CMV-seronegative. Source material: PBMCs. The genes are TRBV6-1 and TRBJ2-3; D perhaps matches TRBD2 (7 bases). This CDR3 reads CASSGGGRTDTQYF. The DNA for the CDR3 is TGTGCCAGCAGTGGGGGGGGGCGCACAGATACGCAGTATTTT.